This T cell receptor (beta chain) is drawn from a study of shared clonotypes between healthy human individuals. Study-wide findings and caveats: Naive subsets tended to show greater estimated richness than memory subsets. Generation of non-shared clonotypes was less probable than generation of clonotypes shared by all four donors. The naive CD4 repertoires of several donors were compared, and about 5% of clonotypes were shared.

A word on this clone: Its specificity is unknown.

Samples underwent the assay at deep level. The repertoire was sequenced with immunoSEQ multiplex PCR; TCRdb's copy has only in-frame clones and lacks some. The sample contains fewer than 850,000 clones, roughly 96% of which appear only once. CD45RO-negative CD8 cells positively selected for CCR7 made up the naive population, which excluded terminally differentiated effector memory CD45RA+ cells. Per the germline V gene, CDR1 is SGHRS and CDR2 is YFSETQ. This CDR3 is built from 16 residues. The J segment lost 5 bases and the V segment lost 3 bases, leaving 8 bases of the junction unmatched. This receptor was taken from a man in his thirties or forties in good health. Sequences were obtained from naive CD8+ T cells sorted from blood. The J gene is TRBJ2-2, the V gene TRBV5-1; 9 bases agree with TRBD2. The chain's CDR3 is CASSSLAGDRTGELFF. The CDR3 nucleotides read TGCGCCAGCAGCTCCTTAGCGGGAGACAGGACCGGGGAGCTGTTTTTT.